This TCR beta chain was captured by sequencing in a study of shared clonotypes between healthy human individuals. Study as a whole: Donor composition was a couple of women and a few men, aged 18 to 49.

The CDR3 runs to 14 residues. V was trimmed by 5 bases and J by 0 bases, leaving 5 bases between them. Germline CDR1 and CDR2: SGHDN and FVKESK. Repertoires were generated with immunoSEQ multiplex PCR, while TCRdb's copy carries only in-frame clones and drops some. The table lists approximately 510,000 clones, about four fifths of them singletons. This sequence originates from a woman aged 40-49 years in good health. Some clones in this sample may be carry-over from other donors' samples. V and J are TRBV14 and TRBJ2-6; no definite D call. Input material: PBMCs. CDR3 sequence reads: CASSDVSGANVLTF. Written as DNA, the CDR3 is TGTGCCAGCAGCGACGTCTCTGGGGCCAACGTCCTGACTTTC.